This T cell receptor (beta chain) was identified in a study of blood T cell repertoires in COVID-19. Across the whole study: Spain, Italy and the United States supplied samples that represented acute and convalescent COVID-19. Sources were T cells, B-cell-depleted T cells, or PBMCs; the material itself was cDNA or gDNA.

In the authors' methods: Amplification with reference gene primers provided the estimates of nucleated cell counts. Clones were sequenced by immunoSEQ multiplex PCR, and TCRdb holds only the in-frame ones, with some missing. V, J and clone size were drawn from that table, and D and trimming were deduced from the DNA. The sample yields roughly 140,000 clones, 87% seen once. The germline V gene encodes CDR1 SNHLY and CDR2 FYNNEI. The CDR3 is made up of 14 amino acids. Trimming cost V 7 bases and J 2 bases; bases outside gene matches: 7. V gene TRBV2 combines with J gene TRBJ2-5; 7 bases align to TRBD1. Sequenced material: peripheral blood. The clonotype originates from a woman in her thirties or forties with acute or convalescent COVID-19. CDR3 in amino acids: CASKPGQTQETQYF. CDR3 bases: TGTGCCAGCAAACCGGGACAGACTCAAGAGACCCAGTACTTC.